Listed below are T cell receptor beta chains from one sample, sequenced in a study of technical replicates of blood from four donors. TCRdb keeps only in-frame clones here, not all; method: immunoSEQ multiplex PCR. This sample has about 69,000 clones, with approximately 88% found just once. The sample consisted of PBMCs. The source is a human donor in good health. Some clones in this sample may be carry-over from other donors' samples. Both conserved end residues are part of each CDR3. D genes are given only for firm matches. Not all rows give a size; the values are once, few, many and, for expanded clones, a class.

D	size	V	J	DNA	CDR3
NA	NA	TRBV2	TRBJ1-2	TGTGCCAGCCGAGAGAACTATGGCTACACCTTC	CASRENYGYTF
TRBD1	NA	TRBV11-1	TRBJ1-3	TGTGCCAGCAGCGCGGACAGGGGAAACACCATATATTTT	CASSADRGNTIYF
TRBD1	NA	TRBV18	TRBJ1-4	TGTGCCAGCTCCCTTAGGACAGGGAATGAAAAACTGTTTTTT	CASSLRTGNEKLFF
NA	NA	TRBV2	TRBJ2-2	TGTGCCAGCACCCTATCTCGATTCACCGGGGAGCTGTTTTTT	CASTLSRFTGELFF
NA	NA	TRBV5-1	TRBJ1-2	TGCGCCAGCAGCTTGGGGCGGGGCGATGGCTACACCTTC	CASSLGRGDGYTF
TRBD2	NA	TRBV2	TRBJ2-7	TGTGCCAGCATCCCCGAGGGACTAGCGGGGGGAGAGCAGTACTTC	CASIPEGLAGGEQYF
TRBD1	NA	TRBV2	TRBJ2-7	TGTGCCAGCAGTCCCAGGACAGGGTTCAACGAGCAGTACTTC	CASSPRTGFNEQYF
NA	NA	TRBV7-6	TRBJ2-2	TGTGCCAGCAGCTTAGAGCTATTGGGGGCAGGTACCGGGGAGCTGTTTTTT	CASSLELLGAGTGELFF
TRBD2	NA	TRBV13	TRBJ2-5	TGTGCCAGCAGGACAAGAGCGGGAGGGCCCTCAGAGACCCAGTACTTC	CASRTRAGGPSETQYF
NA	NA	TRBV19	TRBJ2-7	TGTGCCAGTAGCCCGACACCCGGGGGTACCTACGAGCAGTACTTC	CASSPTPGGTYEQYF
NA	NA	TRBV11-2	TRBJ2-7	TGTGCCAGCAGCGCAACGGCAGGCCCCTACGAGCAGTACTTC	CASSATAGPYEQYF
TRBD1	NA	TRBV5-1	TRBJ1-2	TGCGCCAGCAGCGAGGACAGGGCTGGCTACACCTTC	CASSEDRAGYTF
NA	NA	TRBV5-5	TRBJ1-3	TGTGCCAGCAGCTTGGATGGACTCTCTGGAAACACCATATATTTT	CASSLDGLSGNTIYF
NA	NA	TRBV21-1	TRBJ2-7	TGTGCCAGCAGCAAAGGCAGGGGGTACGAGCAGTACTTC	CASSKGRGYEQYF
NA	NA	TRBV10-3	TRBJ1-4	TGTGCCATCAGTGAGGGACTAATTGGAGAAAAACTGTTTTTT	CAISEGLIGEKLFF
TRBD1	few	TRBV9	TRBJ2-3	TGTGCCAGCAGCGAGCGACAGGGAAGCACAGATACGCAGTATTTT	CASSERQGSTDTQYF
NA	NA	TRBV18	TRBJ1-1	TGTGCCAGCTCACCACTTGCGAAGAACACTGAAGCTTTCTTT	CASSPLAKNTEAFF
NA	NA	TRBV5-1	TRBJ1-3	TGCGCCAGCAGCTTGGCTTTTCCCGGTAGTTCTGGAAACACCATATATTTT	CASSLAFPGSSGNTIYF
TRBD1	NA	TRBV2	TRBJ1-2	TGTGCCAGTTCCCAGGGGGGTAGCTATGGCTACACCTTC	CASSQGGSYGYTF
NA	NA	TRBV9	TRBJ2-3	TGTGCCAGCAGCCCGAGTTCCGATACGCAGTATTTT	CASSPSSDTQYF
TRBD2	NA	TRBV4-1	TRBJ2-3	TGCGCCAGCAGACTCCTAGCGGGCACAGATACGCAGTATTTT	CASRLLAGTDTQYF
NA	NA	TRBV7-2	TRBJ2-5	TGTGCCAGCAGCCCTGCTGGGGGGGGCATCAGGAAGACCCAGTACTTC	CASSPAGGGIRKTQYF
TRBD1	few	TRBV4-1	TRBJ2-1	TGCGCCAGCAGCCAAGGTAGTGCTCGTCTTAGGGACAGATACTACAATGAGCAGTTCTTC	CASSQGSARLRDRYYNEQFF
TRBD2	NA	TRBV6-6	TRBJ2-3	TGTGCCAGCAGTACTGGGACTAGCGGGAGAGGAGATACGCAGTATTTT	CASSTGTSGRGDTQYF
TRBD2	NA	TRBV18	TRBJ2-5	TGTGCCAGCTCACTACTGACTAGCAGGCAAGAGACCCAGTACTTC	CASSLLTSRQETQYF
TRBD2	NA	TRBV7-9	TRBJ2-2	TGTGCCGGGACTGGACTAGCAGCGAACACCGGGGAGCTGTTTTTT	CAGTGLAANTGELFF
NA	NA	TRBV10-2	TRBJ1-1	TGCGCCAGCAGTGATGTACCTATGAACACTGAAGCTTTCTTT	CASSDVPMNTEAFF
TRBD2	NA	TRBV4-1	TRBJ2-7	TGCGCCAGCAGCCACCGTACGGGGACTAGCGGGGGTTCCTACGAGCAGTACTTC	CASSHRTGTSGGSYEQYF
TRBD2	NA	TRBV9	TRBJ2-3	TGTGCCAGCAGCGTAGCTTCGGTGGGAGGGCCTTCAGATACGCAGTATTTT	CASSVASVGGPSDTQYF
TRBD1	few	TRBV4-1	TRBJ1-5	TGCGCCAGCAGCCCAACCCAGGGGGTGGCTCAGCCCCAGCATTTT	CASSPTQGVAQPQHF
NA	NA	TRBV7-2	TRBJ1-5	TGTGCCAGCAGCGAGTGGGAGGCTCAGCCCCAGCATTTT	CASSEWEAQPQHF
NA	NA	TRBV6-1	TRBJ2-2	TGTGCCAGCAGCTACAGGGACGGGGACACCGGGGAGCTGTTTTTT	CASSYRDGDTGELFF
TRBD1	NA	TRBV5-4	TRBJ1-1	TGTGCCAGCAGGCGACAGGGGAACACTGAAGCTTTCTTT	CASRRQGNTEAFF
NA	once	TRBV7-9	TRBJ2-7	TGTGCCAGCAGCTTTTCCACAGGCGCCTACGAGCAGTACTTC	CASSFSTGAYEQYF
NA	NA	TRBV10-3	TRBJ2-1	TGTGCCATCAGCGAGGCCACGGGTAATGAGCAGTTCTTC	CAISEATGNEQFF
TRBD1	many	TRBV6-5	TRBJ1-4	TGTGCCAGCAGTCCTAACAGGGGGCAGGATGAAAAACTGTTTTTT	CASSPNRGQDEKLFF
NA	NA	TRBV29-1	TRBJ2-3	TGCAGCGTTGAAGCGCCAGCAGATACGCAGTATTTT	CSVEAPADTQYF
NA	NA	TRBV7-6	TRBJ2-1	TGTGCCAGCAGCTTTGACAGCAATGAGCAGTTCTTC	CASSFDSNEQFF
TRBD1	NA	TRBV18	TRBJ2-2	TGTGCCAGCTCTCTAAAGGGACAGACGAACACCGGGGAGCTGTTTTTT	CASSLKGQTNTGELFF
TRBD2	NA	TRBV7-2	TRBJ2-7	TGTGCCAGCAGCTATGCCGGGACTAGCGGGGGCTACGAGCAGTACTTC	CASSYAGTSGGYEQYF
NA	NA	TRBV21-1	TRBJ2-1	TGTGCCAGCAGCAAATGGGACAGGGATTGGCGTGAGCAGTTCTTC	CASSKWDRDWREQFF
NA	NA	TRBV19	TRBJ1-3	TGTGCCAGTAGAACCCCCCTTGGGCGGGGCGGAAGATCTGGAAACACCATATATTTT	CASRTPLGRGGRSGNTIYF
NA	NA	TRBV27	TRBJ2-1	TGTGCCAGCAGTTTATCCCGGACTTATGAGCAGTTCTTC	CASSLSRTYEQFF
NA	NA	TRBV19	TRBJ1-5	TGTGCCAGTAGTGCCCAGGCGGGCCCCCATCAGCCCCAGCATTTT	CASSAQAGPHQPQHF
NA	once	TRBV30	TRBJ2-7	TGTGCCTGGGATCAGGGGGGCCTCTCCTACGAGCAGTACTTC	CAWDQGGLSYEQYF
TRBD2	once	TRBV6-1	TRBJ2-7	TGTGCCAGCAGGGGGATTAGCGGGCTCTCCTACGAGCAGTACTTC	CASRGISGLSYEQYF
NA	NA	TRBV4-2	TRBJ2-3	TGTGCCAGCAGCCAAGATCCCCCAGGGGGCGGGGGGGCAACAGATACGCAGTATTTT	CASSQDPPGGGGATDTQYF
NA	NA	TRBV15	TRBJ2-1	TGTGCCACCAGCTCCCCAGCAGGACAGAGCTCCTACAATGAGCAGTTCTTC	CATSSPAGQSSYNEQFF
TRBD1	NA	TRBV19	TRBJ2-7	TGTGCCAGTAGCCCTGGGACAGCTGAATACGAGCAGTACTTC	CASSPGTAEYEQYF
TRBD2	once	TRBV5-1	TRBJ2-1	TGCGCCAGCAGCAAAGTAGCGGGTGGGGCCTACAATGAGCAGTTCTTC	CASSKVAGGAYNEQFF
NA	NA	TRBV10-3	TRBJ1-1	TGTGCCACGACTAGGGACGCCACTGAAGCTTTCTTT	CATTRDATEAFF
NA	NA	TRBV6-1	TRBJ1-5	TGTGCCAGCAGTGTGACAGTTAACCAGCCCCAGCATTTT	CASSVTVNQPQHF
TRBD2	NA	TRBV10-2	TRBJ2-3	TGCGCCAGGGGGACTAGCGGGGAGGCAGATACGCAGTATTTT	CARGTSGEADTQYF
NA	NA	TRBV7-2	TRBJ2-5	TGTGCCAGCAGCTTATTTTATGAGACCCAGTACTTC	CASSLFYETQYF
TRBD1	NA	TRBV7-3	TRBJ1-4	TGTGCCAGCAGCCCACGGACAGGGGGGATTTTAAAACTGTTTTTT	CASSPRTGGILKLFF
TRBD1	NA	TRBV5-6	TRBJ1-2	TGTGCCAGCAGCTTGGACAGGGGAGCTAACTATGGCTACACCTTC	CASSLDRGANYGYTF
TRBD2	NA	TRBV7-3	TRBJ2-2	TGTGCCAGCAGCCATGGGACTAGCGGTAACACCGGGGAGCTGTTTTTT	CASSHGTSGNTGELFF
TRBD2	once	TRBV6-1	TRBJ2-7	TGTGCCAGCAGTGAAGGGGGGGGACCCTACGAGCAGTACTTC	CASSEGGGPYEQYF